This T cell receptor (beta chain) was obtained from a study of beta chain features in type 1 diabetes. Expressed TCRB transcripts got sequenced, as all isolated RNA was reverse transcribed. Profiling relied on immunoSEQ multiplex PCR, and the TCRdb table lists in-frame clones only, not all of them. The table records over 300,000 clones, 6.5% to 10% of them present only once. Losses at the gene ends were 4 bases for V and 3 bases for J; bases not matched to a gene: 10. Germline values: CDR1 MDHEN, CDR2 SYDVKM. The CDR3 runs to 16 residues. Concerning this clone itself: Antigen unknown.

Overall study results and limits: Cells carrying high TCR expression could end up over-represented when cDNA is sequenced.

The receptor's source is a woman between 18 and 29 years old in good health. Sequenced input: central memory CD4+ T cells from blood. The V call is TRBV28, the J call TRBJ2-7; 9 bases match TRBD1. The CDR3 DNA is TGTGCCAGCAGTTCTAGGACCGGGACAGGGTTCTACGAGCAGTACTTC. This gives the protein CASSSRTGTGFYEQYF.